These 9 T cell receptor beta chains were sequenced from one sample in a study of CD8+ T cells in alopecia areata. Reverse transcription of extracted RNA yielded cDNA, which provided the sequencing template. Assay: immunoSEQ multiplex PCR; the TCRdb copy retains only in-frame clones and omits some. Among approximately 150,000 clones listed, 87% were seen once. The sequenced sample was CD8+ T cells sorted from blood, obtained at week 0. The source of these receptors is a human donor with alopecia areata.

The chain couples TRBV10-3 to TRBJ2-6, with D perhaps matching TRBD1 or TRBD2 (5 bases each). Germline loops: CDR1 ENHRY, CDR2 SYGVKD. Trimming left V 6 bases short and J 0 bases short, with 12 bases between. The CDR3 totals 16 residues. The CDR3 DNA is TGTGCCATCAGAGCTGAAGGGACCTCTGGGGCCAACGTCCTGACTTTC. This codes for CAIRAEGTSGANVLTF.

This clone showed up just once. The chain couples TRBV2 to TRBJ2-3; 16 positions agree with TRBD2. The CDR3 sequence is 17 residues long. Germline values: CDR1 SNHLY, CDR2 FYNNEI. V was pared by 11 bases and J by 0 bases, with 8 bases of the junction left unmatched. In DNA, the CDR3 is TGTGCCTCACCGGGACTAGCGGGGGGGCCGAGCACAGATACGCAGTATTTT. This gives the protein CASPGLAGGPSTDTQYF.

In the case of this clone: The sample carries other DNA sequences with the same CDR3. This rearrangement joins TRBV9 to TRBJ2-7; D not resolved. Germline CDR1 is SGDLS and CDR2 is YYNGEE. This CDR3 region has 14 residues. Deletions cut 0 bases from V and 1 base from J, with 8 bases between. The CDR3, as DNA: TGTGCCAGCAGCGTAGAGGGCAGTTCCTACGAGCAGTACTTC. It yields the protein CASSVEGSSYEQYF.

This rearrangement joins TRBV28 to TRBJ2-1; 10 bases fit TRBD1. Losses at the gene ends were 5 bases for V and 5 bases for J; bases not matched to a gene: 6. This CDR3 contains 15 residues. Germline-derived CDR1 and CDR2 are MDHEN and SYDVKM. The CDR3 coding sequence is TGTGCCAGCAGTACTCGGGACAGGGGCGACAATGAGCAGTTCTTC. The encoded protein is CASSTRDRGDNEQFF.

The V and J genes are TRBV27 and TRBJ1-5; 9 nucleotides agree with TRBD1. The CDR3 has 15 residues. V shed 5 bases and J 2 bases; nucleotides not matched to a gene: 4. CDR1 and CDR2 (germline): MNHEY, SMNVEV (reference sequence). Here the CDR3 reads CASSPRTGGNQPQHF. DNA for the CDR3: TGTGCCAGCAGTCCCCGGACAGGGGGCAATCAGCCCCAGCATTTT.

The table lists this clone with a few counts. The chain has TRBV4-1 and TRBJ2-7; 10 bases are shared with TRBD2. V shed 0 bases and J 0 bases; nucleotides not matched to a gene: 2. Germline values: CDR1 MGHRA, CDR2 YSYEKL. This CDR3 has 16 amino acids. Here the CDR3 reads CASSQDASGSSYEQYF. The CDR3 nucleotides read TGCGCCAGCAGCCAAGATGCTAGCGGGAGCTCCTACGAGCAGTACTTC.

This chain uses TRBV5-1 with TRBJ2-3; D ambiguous. Trimming left V 4 bases short and J 0 bases short, with 6 bases between. There are 13 residues in the CDR3. Germline values: CDR1 SGHRS, CDR2 YFSETQ. In DNA form, the CDR3 reads TGCGCCAGCAGCGGTGTCAGCACAGATACGCAGTATTTT. It yields the protein CASSGVSTDTQYF. The variable domain in full, with the rest retrieved from reference TRBV5-1 and TRBJ2-3, is KAGVTQTPRYLIKTRGQQVTLSCSPISGHRSVSWYQQTPGQGLQFLFEYFSETQRNKGNFPGRFSGRQFSNSRSEMNVSTLELGDSALYLCASSGVSTDTQYFGPGTRLTVL.

This clone showed up just a few times. Other DNA sequences of this sample code for an identical CDR3. The CDR3 loop reads CASSFTDTQYF. In nucleotides, the CDR3 is TGCGCCAGCAGCTTCACAGATACGCAGTATTTT. The rearrangement links TRBV5-1 to TRBJ2-3, with D uncertain. In germline, CDR1 is SGHRS, CDR2 YFSETQ. The CDR3 runs to 11 residues. V shed 2 bases and J shed 2 bases, with 0 bases lying between them.

The CDR3 nucleotides read TGCGCCAGCAGCTTTCTCGAGGCCCAGATAGCCTACGAGCAGTACTTC. Translation: CASSFLEAQIAYEQYF. The V and J genes are TRBV4-1 and TRBJ2-7; D remains ambiguous. Deletions cut 5 bases from V and 2 bases from J, with 19 bases between. The germline V gene encodes CDR1 MGHRA and CDR2 YSYEKL. The CDR3 is made up of 16 amino acids.